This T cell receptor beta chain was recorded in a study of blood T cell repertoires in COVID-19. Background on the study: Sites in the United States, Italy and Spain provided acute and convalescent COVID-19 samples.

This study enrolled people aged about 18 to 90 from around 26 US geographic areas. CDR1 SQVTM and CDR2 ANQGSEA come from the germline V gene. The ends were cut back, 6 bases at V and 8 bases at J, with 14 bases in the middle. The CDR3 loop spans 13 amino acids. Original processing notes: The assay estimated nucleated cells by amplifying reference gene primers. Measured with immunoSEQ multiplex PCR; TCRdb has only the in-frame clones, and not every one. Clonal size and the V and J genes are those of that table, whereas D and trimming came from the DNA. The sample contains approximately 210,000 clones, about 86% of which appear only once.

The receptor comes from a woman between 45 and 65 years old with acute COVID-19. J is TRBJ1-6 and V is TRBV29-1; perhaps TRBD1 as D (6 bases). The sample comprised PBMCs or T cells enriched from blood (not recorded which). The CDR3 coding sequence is TGCAGCGTGGCACAGGGAACGGATTCACCCCTCCACTTT. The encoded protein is CSVAQGTDSPLHF.